This TCR beta chain was profiled in a study of blood T cell repertoires in COVID-19. The length of the CDR3 is 13 residues. V trimming: 6 bases; J trimming: 6 bases; junction bases outside the gene matches: 4. Assay used: immunoSEQ multiplex PCR; TCRdb lists only in-frame clones, some missing. The sample lists tens of thousands of clones; roughly 91% were seen once. This chain uses TRBV12-3 or TRBV12-4 with TRBJ1-4, with TRBD1 matching over 7 bases. This TCR was recovered from a man between 18 and 35 years old with COVID-19, enrolled during active disease. The sample consisted of peripheral blood. CDR3 sequence reads: CASRSGTDEKLFF. CDR3 bases: TGTGCCAGCAGGTCCGGGACAGATGAAAAACTGTTTTTT.